The present TCR beta chain was sequenced within a study of OX40 agonist ivuxolimab in advanced cancers. Context from the whole study: Ivuxolimab was an agonistic, fully human IgG2 monoclonal antibody directed against OX40 (CD134), a costimulatory receptor. Intravenous ivuxolimab was administered to patients every 2 weeks at six dose levels: 0.01, 0.1, 0.3, 1.5, 3 and 10 mg/kg. Of the roughly 54 patients in dose escalation, around 19 had hepatocellular carcinoma, around 15 had melanoma, 9 had renal cell carcinoma and 9 had head and neck cancer. A male proportion of roughly 80% and a mean age of about 60 years, ranging from 23 to 79, were recorded for the dose-escalation cohort. Prior anti-PD-1, anti-PD-L1 or anti-CTLA-4 therapy was permitted, and approximately 40% of dose-escalation patients had received checkpoint inhibitors. Partial responses were achieved by three dose-escalation patients, of whom one had hepatocellular carcinoma and two had cutaneous melanoma. The point of sequencing TCRbeta in the periphery was to test whether ivuxolimab changed TCR sequence diversity and drove clonal T-cell expansion. The monotherapy dose-escalation portion (N of about 47 patients) of the phase I ivuxolimab trial is reported in the paper. The investigation overall reported the following: Low levels of normalized T-cell clonal expansion were also seen in some patients who did not respond. Antigen specificity was not determined for the clonally expanded peripheral T cells. Clonal expansion of both CD4+ and CD8+ blood T cells was observed from baseline to week 6 at doses 0.1 to 3.0 mg/kg. On average, CD8+ T cells showed more expanded clones than CD4+ T cells after ivuxolimab. In the 0.1-3.0 mg/kg groups, partial responders were among the patients with the lowest normalized peripheral clonal expansion, particularly in CD8+ T cells.

Patients with a history of autoimmune disease or receiving systemic immunosuppression were excluded from the trial. Peripheral blood for TCR sequencing was collected from all dose cohorts at baseline, on cycle 4 day 1, and on cycle 7 day 1. Samples were obtained from an open-label, multicenter, first-in-human phase I dose-escalation trial of ivuxolimab. The trial enrolled adults with locally advanced or metastatic head and neck squamous cell, hepatocellular, melanoma or renal cell carcinoma. CD4+ and CD8+ T cells were sorted separately from peripheral blood before TCR sequencing. This clone was seen more than once but under ten times. What this receptor recognizes is not known. No quality values exist for individual bases; no much larger clone is one base distant. Spanning cysteine to phenylalanine, the CDR3 consists of 15 amino acids. Kept here is only the CDR3 DNA, which spans 45 bases and is read in frame from base 1. CDR1 and CDR2 (SQVTM, ANQGSEA) derive from the germline V gene. V is cut by 5 bases and J by 1 base, and the space between the germline ends is 17 bases.

To sequence the TCRbeta CDR3 region, genomic DNA was isolated from the sorted cells. The immunoSEQ Assay was used to sequence the TCRbeta CDR3 regions. TCRdb obtained this table from immuneACCESS and retained in-frame rearrangements with V and J assigned. These tables miss some clones; where compared with another copy, unresolved V genes account for less than half of the shortfall, and the remainder is unexplained. A total of around 100,000 clones appear in this sample, roughly 95% of them only once. Around 2% of the sample is taken by the ten largest. The chain links TRBV29-1 with TRBJ2-5; D gene: possibly TRBD2, on 6 matching bases. The sequence derives from an adult with an advanced solid tumor such as melanoma, head and neck, liver or kidney cancer. Here the sequenced sample was CD4+ or CD8+ T cells sorted from blood, taken in a trial of the OX40 agonist ivuxolimab. CDR3 protein: CSVPGGAGSQETQYF. The DNA reads TGCAGCGTTCCTGGCGGGGCAGGGTCCCAAGAGACCCAGTACTTC.